Shown below are 22 T cell receptor beta chains from a single sample sequenced in a study of blood T cells in healthy people across ages. The use of a sample-barcoded 5' primer and a J-beta primer mix characterized a second PCR of about 6 to 12 cycles. TCRdb re-analysed the 5' RACE reads in MiXCR, keeping a single row per CDR3 protein. The top ten clones hold 25% to 35% of a sample with hundreds of thousands of distinct CDR3 sequences, less than 45% of them seen once. Sequencing used blood. Receptor source: an older man in good health.

The CDR3 region has the DNA TGTGCCAGCAGTTACCACGGACAGGGGAGTTACAATGAGCAGTTCTTC. Translation gives CASSYHGQGSYNEQFF. The chain links TRBV6-5 to TRBJ2-1, with 9 bases lining up with TRBD1. The germline V gene encodes CDR1 MNHEY and CDR2 SVGAGI. The CDR3 sequence is 16 residues long. Trimming removed 2 bases from V and 4 bases from J; junction bases left unmatched: 6.

This clonotype has more than one count but fewer than ten. A much larger clone differs by one base, so this may be a read error. DNA of the CDR3: TGTGCCAGCAGCTCCGGACGGGGGCGAGAGCAGTACTTC. Translation: CASSSGRGREQYF. This chain uses TRBV7-2 with TRBJ2-7; D might be TRBD1 or TRBD2, each matching 6 bases. V lost 4 bases to trimming and J lost 7 bases, with 14 bases between them. Per the germline V gene, CDR1 is SGHTA and CDR2 is FQGNSA. This CDR3 is 13 amino acids long.

The genes are TRBV25-1 and TRBJ2-1; 9 nucleotides agree with TRBD1. Trimming removed 1 base from V and 10 bases from J; junction bases left unmatched: 8. The CDR3 has 15 residues. The germline V gene encodes CDR1 MGHDK and CDR2 SYGVNS. The CDR3 loop is CASSESGQGSYEQFF. The CDR3 coding sequence is TGTGCCAGCAGTGAATCCGGACAGGGGTCCTACGAGCAGTTCTTC.

The V and J genes are TRBV7-2 and TRBJ2-5, with 8 bases aligning to TRBD2. The trim removed 5 bases at V and 1 base at J, leaving 6 bases unmatched. The germline gives CDR1 SGHTA, CDR2 FQGNSA. This CDR3 contains 15 residues. CDR3 residues: CASSGRLASQETQYF. Written as DNA, the CDR3 is TGTGCCAGCAGCGGGCGACTAGCGAGCCAAGAGACCCAGTACTTC.

As regards this clonotype: One base away lies a much larger clone, so this may be a sequencing read error. The chain uses TRBV6-9 and TRBJ2-7; no reliable D call. The CDR3 consists of 13 residues. Per germline, CDR1 MNHGY and CDR2 SVAAGI. The CDR3 spells CVSSDKTFYEQYF. The DNA for the CDR3 is TGTGTCAGCAGTGATAAGACCTTCTACGAGCAGTACTTC.

This clonotype has only one observation. The chain combines TRBV30 with TRBJ1-2, with D perhaps matching TRBD1 (6 bases). The CDR3 contains 13 residues. V lost 5 bases and J lost 3, with 13 bases in between. Looked up from germline, CDR1 is GTSNPN and CDR2 is SVGIG (reference sequence). The CDR3 protein is CAWGAGGHYGYTF. The CDR3, as DNA: TGTGCCTGGGGGGCCGGGGGGCACTATGGCTACACCTTC.

The J gene is TRBJ2-1, the V gene TRBV7-2, with 9 positions matching TRBD1. The J call may be in error: the DNA end matches TRBJ2-7 better. The CDR3 runs 15 residues. CDR1 and CDR2 (germline): SGHTA, FQGNSA. This chain's CDR3 is CASILDRGPYNEQYF. In DNA, the CDR3 is TGTGCCAGCATCCTGGACAGGGGACCCTACAATGAGCAGTACTTC.

The chain is built from TRBV9 and TRBJ2-1; maybe TRBD2 (5 bases). CDR3 length equals 14 residues. CDR1 and CDR2 from the germline V gene are SGDLS and YYNGEE. Trimming pared 0 bases from V and 5 bases from J, leaving 9 bases between. CDR3 residues: CASSVAADDNEQFF. CDR3 coding DNA: TGTGCCAGCAGCGTAGCAGCGGACGACAATGAGCAGTTCTTC.

There are a few counts of this clonotype. The gene calls are TRBV4-1 and TRBJ2-5; weak D call: TRBD2 (5 bases). Germline assignment: CDR1 MGHRA and CDR2 YSYEKL. The CDR3 loop spans 12 amino acids. The V end lost 6 bases, the J end lost 3 bases, and 8 bases lay between the germline ends. The CDR3 coding sequence is TGCGCCAGCAGATCGGGGAAAGAGACCCAGTACTTC. It specifies CASRSGKETQYF.

This clonotype was seen more than once but under ten times. V and J are TRBV20-1 and TRBJ2-2; D ambiguous. V was shortened by 2 bases and J by 5 bases, with 15 bases between the two germline ends. CDR1 and CDR2 (germline): DFQATT, SNEGSKA (reference sequence). The CDR3 is made up of 15 amino acids. CDR3 region: CSARMTNLGTGELFF. CDR3 in DNA: TGCAGTGCTAGAATGACCAACCTGGGGACCGGGGAGCTGTTTTTT.

Note on this clonotype: The junction departs from germline at one end; a sequencing error may be responsible. The chain uses TRBV24-1 and TRBJ2-1; TRBD1 aligns across 11 bases. Per the germline V gene, CDR1 is KGHDR and CDR2 is SFDVKD. The CDR3 runs to 15 residues. The CDR3 reads CATSEWTGGYDEQFF. The DNA of the CDR3 is TGTGCCACCAGTGAATGGACAGGGGGCTACGATGAGCAGTTCTTC.

The sample holds one count of this clonotype. This chain joins TRBV6-1 and TRBJ1-2; no clear D. The ends were cut back, 4 bases at V and 1 base at J, with 7 bases in the middle. Germline lookup yields CDR1 MNHNS and CDR2 SASEGT. The CDR3 sequence is 13 residues long. Written as DNA, the CDR3 is TGTGCCAGCAGTGCCAGGAGTAACTATGGCTACACCTTC. This translates into CASSARSNYGYTF.

V usage is TRBV20-1 and J usage is TRBJ1-5; the match to TRBD1 covers 11 bases. The CDR3 is 16 amino acids. J was trimmed by 3 bases and V by 3 bases; bases with no gene match: 7. Per germline, CDR1 DFQATT and CDR2 SNEGSKA (reference sequence). The CDR3 region has the DNA TGCAGTGCTAGCGCAGGGACAGGGGGATTCAATCAGCCCCAGCATTTT. Protein sequence: CSASAGTGGFNQPQHF.

The genes are TRBV2 and TRBJ2-7, with 8 nucleotides matching TRBD1. V lost 8 bases and J lost 0; bases outside the gene matches: 9. Germline V gene lookup returns CDR1 SNHLY and CDR2 FYNNEI. The length of the CDR3 is 15 residues. The CDR3 region is CASGGADRVSYEQYF. CDR3 nucleotides: TGTGCCAGCGGAGGGGCGGACAGGGTCTCCTACGAGCAGTACTTC. Based on the CDR3 plus reference TRBV2 and TRBJ2-7, the full variable domain is EPEVTQTPSHQVTQMGQEVILRCVPISNHLYFYWYRQILGQKVEFLVSFYNNEISEKSEIFDDQFSVERPDGSNFTLKIRSTKLEDSAMYFCASGGADRVSYEQYFGPGTRLTVT.

In this sample, this clonotype turned up many times. This chain uses TRBV28 with TRBJ2-7, with unresolved D. Germline values: CDR1 MDHEN, CDR2 SYDVKM. The CDR3 extends over 13 amino acids. V shed 7 bases and J shed 3 bases, with 13 bases lying between them. The CDR3: CASNLPSGYEQYF. CDR3 DNA: TGTGCCAGCAACCTCCCCTCCGGCTACGAGCAGTACTTC.

CDR3 in DNA: TGTGCCAGCAGACCTACTATGAACACTGAAGCTTTCTTT. Translated: CASRPTMNTEAFF. V is TRBV6-2 or TRBV6-3 and J is TRBJ1-1; no definite D call. Germline V gene sequence: CDR1 MNHEY, CDR2 SVGEGT. V shed 6 bases and J shed 0 bases, with 8 bases lying between them. The CDR3 has 13 residues.

The V call is TRBV7-6, the J call TRBJ2-5, with D maybe TRBD2 (6 bases). Germline CDR1 and CDR2: SGHVS and FNYEAQ. V gave up 6 bases and J gave up 13 bases, with 18 bases separating them. The CDR3 consists of 12 residues. CDR3 sequence reads: CASSPGAALRYF. The CDR3 DNA sequence: TGTGCCAGCAGTCCGGGAGCCGCCCTTCGGTACTTC. Filled out from reference TRBV7-6 and TRBJ2-5, the complete variable domain reads GAGVSQSPRYKVTKRGQDVALRCDPISGHVSLYWYRQALGQGPEFLTYFNYEAQQDKSGLPNDRFSAERPEGSISTLTIQRTEQRDSAMYRCASSPGAALRYFGPGTRLLVL.

At least ten counts were recorded for this clonotype. This chain links TRBV12-3 or TRBV12-4 with TRBJ1-6; D gene uncertain. Trimming removed 5 bases from V and 4 bases from J, with 9 bases in between. The CDR3 is 14 amino acids. CDR3 DNA: TGTGCCAGCAGTCTCAAAGGATATAATTCACCCCTCCACTTT. It is translated as CASSLKGYNSPLHF.

The V and J genes are TRBV12-3 or TRBV12-4 and TRBJ2-7; 10 nucleotides agree with TRBD1. V shed 8 bases, J shed 7 bases, and the junction held 20 bases outside the gene matches. The CDR3 has 17 amino acids. CDR3 DNA sequence: TGTGCCAGCTCACCTCCGAAGATGGGACAGGGGATTATAGAGCAGTACTTC. Amino acids: CASSPPKMGQGIIEQYF.

This clonotype has just a few counts. In DNA form, the CDR3 reads TGTGCCAGCAGCTCGAGCCCGACAGACGAGCAGTACTTC. Residues: CASSSSPTDEQYF. The chain is built from TRBV7-9 and TRBJ2-7; perhaps TRBD1 as D (5 bases). There are 13 residues in the CDR3. CDR1 is SEHNR, CDR2 FQNEAQ, per germline (reference sequence). Trimming took 4 bases from V and 5 from J, leaving 12 bases between them. Supplemented by reference TRBV7-9 and TRBJ2-7, the full variable domain reads DTGVSQNPRHKITKRGQNVTFRCDPISEHNRLYWYRQTLGQGPEFLTYFQNEAQLEKSRLLSDRFSAERPKGSFSTLEIQRTEQGDSAMYLCASSSSPTDEQYFGPGTRLTVT.

The J gene is TRBJ2-1, the V gene TRBV3-1, with unresolved D. The CDR3 has 14 amino acids. CDR1 is LGHDT, CDR2 YNNKEL, per germline (reference sequence). Trimming stripped 2 bases from V and 7 bases from J, with 12 bases between. The DNA for the CDR3 is TGTGCCAGCAGCCAATCTGCAAGGCGGAATGAGCAGTTCTTC. This encodes CASSQSARRNEQFF.

The chain recombines TRBV4-3 with TRBJ2-7; 10 bases are shared with TRBD2. Germline V gives CDR1 LGHNA, CDR2 YSLEER. The CDR3 length is 17 residues. The V and J ends lost 0 bases and 7 bases, in that order; junction bases with no gene match: 12. This CDR3 is CASSQDIQREGNNEQYF. DNA of the CDR3: TGCGCCAGCAGCCAAGATATCCAGCGGGAGGGAAACAATGAGCAGTACTTC.